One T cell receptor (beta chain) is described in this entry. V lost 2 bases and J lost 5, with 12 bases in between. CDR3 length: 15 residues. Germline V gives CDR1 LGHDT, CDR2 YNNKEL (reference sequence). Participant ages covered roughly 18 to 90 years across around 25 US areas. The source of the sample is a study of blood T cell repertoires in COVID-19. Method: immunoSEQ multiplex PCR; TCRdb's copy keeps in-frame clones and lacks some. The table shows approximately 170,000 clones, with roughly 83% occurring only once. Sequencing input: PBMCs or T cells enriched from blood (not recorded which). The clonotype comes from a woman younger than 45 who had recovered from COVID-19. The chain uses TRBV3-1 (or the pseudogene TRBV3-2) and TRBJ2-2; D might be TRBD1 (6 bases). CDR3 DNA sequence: TGTGCCAGCAGCCAATCGTCCAGGGGTACCGGGGAGCTGTTTTTT. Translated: CASSQSSRGTGELFF.